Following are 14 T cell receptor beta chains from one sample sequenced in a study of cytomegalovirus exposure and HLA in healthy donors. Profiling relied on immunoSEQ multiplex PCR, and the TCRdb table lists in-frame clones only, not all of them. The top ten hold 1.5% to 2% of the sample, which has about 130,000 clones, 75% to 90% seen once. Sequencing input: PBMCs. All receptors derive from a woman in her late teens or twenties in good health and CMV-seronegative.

The CDR3 DNA reads as TGTGCCAGCAGTGAGACAGGGGAGGGCGAGCAGTACTTC. Its protein product is CASSETGEGEQYF. The gene calls are TRBV2 and TRBJ2-7; weak D call: TRBD1 (8 bases). Germline V gene sequence: CDR1 SNHLY, CDR2 FYNNEI. This CDR3 spans 13 amino acids. Deletions cut 3 bases from V and 6 bases from J, with 12 bases between.

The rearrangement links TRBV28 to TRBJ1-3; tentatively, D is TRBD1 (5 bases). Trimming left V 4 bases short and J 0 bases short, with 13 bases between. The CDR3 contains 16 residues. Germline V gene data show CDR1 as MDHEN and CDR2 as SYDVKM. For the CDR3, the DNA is TGTGCCAGCAGTTCTCTCAGGGCGAGCTCTGGAAACACCATATATTTT. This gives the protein CASSSLRASSGNTIYF.

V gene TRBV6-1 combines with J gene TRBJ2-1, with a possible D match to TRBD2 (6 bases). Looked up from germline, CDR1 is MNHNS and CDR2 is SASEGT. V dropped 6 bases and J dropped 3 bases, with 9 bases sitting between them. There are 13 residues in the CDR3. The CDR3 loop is CASSPGLYNEQFF. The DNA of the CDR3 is TGTGCCAGCAGCCCGGGACTCTACAATGAGCAGTTCTTC.

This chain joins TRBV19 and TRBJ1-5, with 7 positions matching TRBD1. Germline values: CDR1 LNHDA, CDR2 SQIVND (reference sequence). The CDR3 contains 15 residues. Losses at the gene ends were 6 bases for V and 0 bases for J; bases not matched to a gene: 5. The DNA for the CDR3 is TGTGCCAGTAGCTTCCGGGACAGTAGCAATCAGCCCCAGCATTTT. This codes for CASSFRDSSNQPQHF. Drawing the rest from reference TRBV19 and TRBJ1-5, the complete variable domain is DGGITQSPKYLFRKEGQNVTLSCEQNLNHDAMYWYRQDPGQGLRLIYYSQIVNDFQKGDIAEGYSVSREKKESFPLTVTSAQKNPTAFYLCASSFRDSSNQPQHFGDGTRLSIL.

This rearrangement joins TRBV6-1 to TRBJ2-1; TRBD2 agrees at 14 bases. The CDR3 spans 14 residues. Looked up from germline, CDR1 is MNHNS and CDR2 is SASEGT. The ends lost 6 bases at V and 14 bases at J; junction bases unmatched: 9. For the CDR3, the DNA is TGTGCCAGCAGGTCGGGACTAGCGGGAGTTTCGGAGTTCTTC. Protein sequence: CASRSGLAGVSEFF.

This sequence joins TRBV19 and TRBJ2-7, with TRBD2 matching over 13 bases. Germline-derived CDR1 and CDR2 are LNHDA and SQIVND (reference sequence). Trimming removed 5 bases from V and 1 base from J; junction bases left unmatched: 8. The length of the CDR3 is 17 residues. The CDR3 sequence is CASSGGTSGTLSYEQYF. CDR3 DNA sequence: TGTGCCAGTAGTGGCGGGACTAGCGGGACCCTTTCCTACGAGCAGTACTTC.

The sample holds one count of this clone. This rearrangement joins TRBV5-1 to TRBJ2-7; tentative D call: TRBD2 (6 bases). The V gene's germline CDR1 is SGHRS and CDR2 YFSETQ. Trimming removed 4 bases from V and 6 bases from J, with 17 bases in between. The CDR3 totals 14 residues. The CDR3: CASSPGGVLGEQYF. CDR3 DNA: TGCGCCAGCAGCCCGGGCGGGGTCCTGGGCGAGCAGTACTTC.

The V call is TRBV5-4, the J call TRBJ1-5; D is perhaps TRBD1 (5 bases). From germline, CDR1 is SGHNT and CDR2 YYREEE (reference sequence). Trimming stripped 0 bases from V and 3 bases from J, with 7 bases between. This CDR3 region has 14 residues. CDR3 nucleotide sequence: TGTGCCAGCAGCTTGGGACAGCTCAATCAGCCCCAGCATTTT. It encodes CASSLGQLNQPQHF. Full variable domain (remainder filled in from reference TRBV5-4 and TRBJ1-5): ETGVTQSPTHLIKTRGQQVTLRCSSQSGHNTVSWYQQALGQGPQFIFQYYREEENGRGNFPPRFSGLQFPNYSSELNVNALELDDSALYLCASSLGQLNQPQHFGDGTRLSIL.

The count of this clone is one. The CDR3 region has the DNA TGTGCCAGTAGTATAACTAGGTGGAATGAGCAGTTCTTC. Amino acids: CASSITRWNEQFF. V is TRBV19 and J is TRBJ2-1, with D perhaps TRBD2 (5 bases). Trimming took 2 bases from V and 7 from J, leaving 9 bases between them. The CDR3 consists of 13 residues. Germline CDR1 reads LNHDA; CDR2 reads SQIVND (reference sequence).

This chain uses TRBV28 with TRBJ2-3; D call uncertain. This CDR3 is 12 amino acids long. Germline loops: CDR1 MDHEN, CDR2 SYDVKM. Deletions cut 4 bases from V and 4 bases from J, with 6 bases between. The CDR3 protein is CASSSSADTQYF. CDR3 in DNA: TGTGCCAGCAGTTCCTCCGCAGATACGCAGTATTTT.

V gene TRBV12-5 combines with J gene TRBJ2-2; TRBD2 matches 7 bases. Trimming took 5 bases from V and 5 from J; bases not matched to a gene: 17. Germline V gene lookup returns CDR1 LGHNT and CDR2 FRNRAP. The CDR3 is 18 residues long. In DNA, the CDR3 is TGTGCTAGTGGTCCATTAGCGGGTTCCTCCCGCGCAACCGGGGAGCTGTTTTTT. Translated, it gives CASGPLAGSSRATGELFF.

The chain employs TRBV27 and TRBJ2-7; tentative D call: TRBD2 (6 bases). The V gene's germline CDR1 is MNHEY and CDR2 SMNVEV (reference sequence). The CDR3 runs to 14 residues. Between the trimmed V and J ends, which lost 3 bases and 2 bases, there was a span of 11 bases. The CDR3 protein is CASSFGTWPYEQYF. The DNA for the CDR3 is TGTGCCAGCAGTTTCGGGACTTGGCCCTACGAGCAGTACTTC.

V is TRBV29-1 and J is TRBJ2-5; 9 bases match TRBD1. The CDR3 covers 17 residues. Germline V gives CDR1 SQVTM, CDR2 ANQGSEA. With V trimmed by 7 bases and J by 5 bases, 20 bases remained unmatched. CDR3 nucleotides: TGCAGCGCTTCAGGACACCAAACTCCGGGACAGGGTGAGACCCAGTACTTC. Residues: CSASGHQTPGQGETQYF.

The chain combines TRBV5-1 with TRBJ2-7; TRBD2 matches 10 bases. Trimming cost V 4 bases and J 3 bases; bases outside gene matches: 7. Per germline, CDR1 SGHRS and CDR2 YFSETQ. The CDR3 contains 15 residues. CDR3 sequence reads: CASSPIAGGGYEQYF. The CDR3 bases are TGCGCCAGCAGCCCCATAGCGGGAGGCGGCTACGAGCAGTACTTC.